A single sample is the source of the 18 T cell receptor beta chains below, sequenced in a study of shared clonotypes between healthy human individuals. Generated by immunoSEQ multiplex PCR, the TCRdb table keeps only in-frame clones and is missing some. The profile shows about 2.4 million clones, 80% to 95% of them singletons. Sequenced material: naive CD4+ T cells from PBMCs. Subset described: CD45RA+ positively selected. These TCRs come from a man aged 18 to 30 in good health. Some clones in this sample may be carry-over from other donors' samples.

V usage is TRBV7-2 and J usage is TRBJ1-1; D unresolved. V gave up 5 bases and J gave up 0 bases, with 10 bases separating them. Germline V gene data show CDR1 as SGHTA and CDR2 as FQGNSA. The CDR3 has 14 residues. The CDR3 sequence: CASSQQRMNTEAFF. Written as DNA, the CDR3 is TGTGCCAGCAGCCAACAGCGCATGAACACTGAAGCTTTCTTT. Full variable domain (remainder filled in from reference TRBV7-2 and TRBJ1-1): GAGVSQSPSNKVTEKGKDVELRCDPISGHTALYWYRQSLGQGLEFLIYFQGNSAPDKSGLPSDRFSAERTGGSVSTLTIQRTQQEDSAVYLCASSQQRMNTEAFFGQGTRLTVV.

V usage is TRBV4-2 and J usage is TRBJ2-2; D might be TRBD2 (5 bases). Trimming stripped 2 bases from V and 3 bases from J, with 10 bases between. The CDR3 length is 15 residues. Germline assignment: CDR1 LGHNA and CDR2 YNFKEQ. The CDR3: CASSQYSSYTGELFF. The CDR3 nucleotides are TGTGCCAGCAGCCAATACTCTAGCTACACCGGGGAGCTGTTTTTT.

This clone was counted a single time. The same CDR3 can be traced to other DNA sequences in this sample. The chain combines TRBV30 with TRBJ1-5; D call uncertain. V was trimmed by 0 bases and J by 4 bases, leaving 7 bases between them. The CDR3 extends over 13 amino acids. CDR1 and CDR2 (germline): GTSNPN, SVGIG (reference sequence). Here the CDR3 reads CAWSVSSNQPQHF. In DNA form, the CDR3 reads TGTGCCTGGAGTGTATCCAGTAATCAGCCCCAGCATTTT. Supplemented by reference TRBV30 and TRBJ1-5, the full variable domain reads SQTIHQWPATLVQPVGSPLSLECTVEGTSNPNLYWYRQAAGRGLQLLFYSVGIGQISSEVPQNLSASRPQDRQFILSSKKLLLSDSGFYLCAWSVSSNQPQHFGDGTRLSIL.

The genes are TRBV4-1 and TRBJ2-1, with D possibly TRBD2 on 5 matching bases. From germline, CDR1 is MGHRA and CDR2 YSYEKL. The CDR3 is 17 amino acids. Trimming pared 1 base from V and 5 bases from J, leaving 18 bases between. CDR3 DNA: TGCGCCAGCAGCCAAGCGAGCCGCGGGCCCAAGAACAATGAGCAGTTCTTC. This translates into CASSQASRGPKNNEQFF.

V usage is TRBV19 and J usage is TRBJ1-2, with TRBD1 identical over 10 bases. The CDR3 spans 14 residues. The germline CDR1 and CDR2 sequences are LNHDA and SQIVND (reference sequence). V was pared by 8 bases and J by 0 bases, with 3 bases of the junction left unmatched. The CDR3: CASGTGDSNYGYTF. The DNA for the CDR3 is TGTGCCAGTGGGACAGGGGATTCTAACTATGGCTACACCTTC.

The J gene is TRBJ2-7, the V gene TRBV6-6, with 9 bases that match TRBD2. The germline V gene has CDR1 MNHNY and CDR2 SVGAGI (reference sequence). This CDR3 region has 13 residues. V trimming: 5 bases; J trimming: 6 bases; junction bases outside the gene matches: 5. For the CDR3, the DNA is TGTGCCAGCAGTCCGGGACTAGCAATCGAGCAGTACTTC. It is translated as CASSPGLAIEQYF.

This chain links TRBV10-3 with TRBJ2-5; the D call may be TRBD1 or TRBD2 (6 bases each). The length of the CDR3 is 13 residues. Germline V gives CDR1 ENHRY, CDR2 SYGVKD. The V end was cut by 6 bases, the J end by 4 bases, with 12 bases between. The CDR3 DNA reads as TGTGCCATCAGCGAGGGGGGCGCAGAGACCCAGTACTTC. Its translation is CAISEGGAETQYF.

This clone has only one observation. The genes are TRBV5-1 and TRBJ1-2, with unresolved D. The CDR3 covers 12 residues. V was cut by 4 bases and J by 10 bases, with 14 bases left in between. Germline loops: CDR1 SGHRS, CDR2 YFSETQ. The CDR3 region is CASSEPGKDYTF. In DNA form, the CDR3 reads TGCGCCAGCAGCGAGCCGGGAAAAGACTACACCTTC.

V gene TRBV6-1 combines with J gene TRBJ2-1; 7 bases match TRBD2. The CDR3 runs 15 residues. Per germline, CDR1 MNHNS and CDR2 SASEGT. Trimming at V came to 4 bases and at J to 2 bases, leaving 5 bases not matched to a gene. CDR3 coding DNA: TGTGCCAGCAGTGGCCCAGCGGGACCCTACAATGAGCAGTTCTTC. Translation gives CASSGPAGPYNEQFF.

The V call is TRBV6-5, the J call TRBJ2-7, with 9 bases that match TRBD1. This CDR3 region has 14 residues. Trimming at V came to 5 bases and at J to 2 bases, leaving 4 bases not matched to a gene. CDR1 and CDR2 (germline): MNHEY, SVGAGI. The CDR3 nucleotides are TGTGCCAGCAGTAGGGACAGGGTGACCTACGAGCAGTACTTC. Encoded protein: CASSRDRVTYEQYF.

This chain uses TRBV12-5 with TRBJ1-5; no clear D gene. This CDR3 comprises 15 residues. The germline CDR1 and CDR2 sequences are LGHNT and FRNRAP. The V end was cut by 7 bases, the J end by 0 bases, with 13 bases between. CDR3 region: CASDTETDSNQPQHF. In nucleotides, the CDR3 is TGTGCTAGTGACACAGAGACCGATAGCAATCAGCCCCAGCATTTT.

V and J are TRBV5-6 and TRBJ2-1, with TRBD2 as a possible D gene (6 bases). V lost 0 bases to trimming and J lost 12 bases, with 13 bases between them. This CDR3 comprises 13 residues. CDR1 and CDR2 from the germline V gene are SGHDT and YYEEEE. The CDR3 protein is CASSLGRAGGQFF. The CDR3 DNA is TGTGCCAGCAGCTTGGGTCGCGCCGGGGGGCAGTTCTTC.

The chain combines TRBV6-1 with TRBJ2-2; 9 nucleotides align to TRBD2. The CDR3 totals 16 residues. Looked up from germline, CDR1 is MNHNS and CDR2 is SASEGT. Trimming took 2 bases from V and 5 from J; bases not matched to a gene: 6. CDR3 DNA sequence: TGTGCCAGCAGTGAACTCGGACTAGCGAGGACCGGGGAGCTGTTTTTT. Its translation: CASSELGLARTGELFF.

Worth noting for this clone: In the same sample, other DNA sequences code for this CDR3. The rearrangement links TRBV28 to TRBJ2-2; no firm D call. Germline V CDR1 and CDR2: MDHEN, SYDVKM. Deletions cut 2 bases from V and 6 bases from J, with 7 bases between. This CDR3 contains 13 residues. CDR3 loop: CASSLGVPGELFF. The CDR3 nucleotides read TGTGCCAGCAGTTTAGGGGTTCCCGGGGAGCTGTTTTTT.

The chain links TRBV5-4 to TRBJ1-2, with D tentatively TRBD1 (6 bases). This CDR3 has 15 residues. V lost 2 bases to trimming and J lost 8 bases, with 19 bases between them. Germline V gives CDR1 SGHNT, CDR2 YYREEE (reference sequence). The CDR3 coding sequence is TGTGCCAGCAGCTTCCTAGAACAGGGCGACGTGGGCTACACCTTC. Its protein product is CASSFLEQGDVGYTF.

The J gene is TRBJ1-1, the V gene TRBV28; maybe TRBD1 (6 bases). Trimming took off 8 bases at V and 4 bases at J, with 14 bases between the two ends. The length of the CDR3 is 13 residues. Germline CDR1 is MDHEN and CDR2 is SYDVKM. CDR3 in DNA: TGTGCCAGCTACTACAGGGCCAGCACTGAAGCTTTCTTT. Translating gives CASYYRASTEAFF.

Only a few counts were recorded for this clone. Other DNA sequences in the sample encode the same CDR3. V is TRBV5-1 and J is TRBJ2-1, with D unresolved. CDR3 length equals 11 residues. The V and J ends lost 0 bases and 7 bases respectively, with 2 bases between them. The germline V gene encodes CDR1 SGHRS and CDR2 YFSETQ. This chain's CDR3 is CASSLGNEQFF. The DNA for the CDR3 is TGCGCCAGCAGCTTGGGGAATGAGCAGTTCTTC.

The chain couples TRBV9 to TRBJ2-2; possibly TRBD1 for D (6 bases). From germline, CDR1 is SGDLS and CDR2 YYNGEE. The CDR3 extends over 15 amino acids. The V end lost 0 bases, the J end lost 6 bases, and 12 bases lay between the germline ends. The CDR3 protein is CASSVVSQGSGELFF. The DNA for the CDR3 is TGTGCCAGCAGCGTAGTGTCACAGGGATCCGGGGAGCTGTTTTTT.